This T cell receptor (beta chain) was captured by sequencing in a study of CD4 T cells in relation to SARS-CoV-2 and coronaviruses. Across the whole study: After less than eleven days of antigen culture, PBMC TCR beta CDR3s were sequenced.

Trimming took off 4 bases at V and 0 bases at J, with 8 bases between the two ends. The CDR3 consists of 14 residues. CDR1 is LNHDA and CDR2 is SQIVND in the germline V gene (reference sequence). Study-wide points: In roughly 61% of donors, memory CD4+ clonotypes crossrecognized SARS-CoV-2 and at least one common cold coronavirus spike.

Naive and memory CD4+ T cells were cultured with CEF, then survey-sequenced. Some clones are missing from TCRdb's copy, which holds only in-frame ones; the method was immunoSEQ multiplex PCR. The sample has tens of thousands of clones; 82% are singletons. As regards this clone: Its cognate antigen is unknown.

Naive or memory CD4+ cells were cultured 1:1 with T cell-depleted PBMCs plus CEF. Input material: naive CD4+ T cells from PBMCs, cultured in vitro. Subset described: naive CD4+ T cells isolated by negative enrichment. This clonotype originated in an adult with COVID-19. This sequence joins TRBV19 and TRBJ2-3; D is uncertain. CDR3 sequence reads: CASSTGLSTDTQYF. The DNA of the CDR3 is TGTGCCAGTAGTACAGGTCTGAGCACAGATACGCAGTATTTT.